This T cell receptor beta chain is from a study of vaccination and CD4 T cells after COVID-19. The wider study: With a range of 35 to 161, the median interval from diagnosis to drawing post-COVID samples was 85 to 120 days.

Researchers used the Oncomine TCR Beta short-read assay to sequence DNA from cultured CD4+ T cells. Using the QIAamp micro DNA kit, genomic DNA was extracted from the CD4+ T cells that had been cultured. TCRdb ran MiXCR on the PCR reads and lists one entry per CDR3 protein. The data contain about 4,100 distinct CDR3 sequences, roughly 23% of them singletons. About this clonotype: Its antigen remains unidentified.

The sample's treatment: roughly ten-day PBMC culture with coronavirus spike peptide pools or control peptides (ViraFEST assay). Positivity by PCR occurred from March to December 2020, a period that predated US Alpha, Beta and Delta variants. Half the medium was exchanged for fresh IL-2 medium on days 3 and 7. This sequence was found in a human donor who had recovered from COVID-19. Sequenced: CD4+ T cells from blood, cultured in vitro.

The DNA of the CDR3 is TGTGCCAGCAGCCGACAGGGGGAGACCCAGTACTTC. It yields the protein CASSRQGETQYF. The gene calls are TRBV6-1 and TRBJ2-5; 8 positions agree with TRBD1. The length of the CDR3 is 12 residues. Trimming at V came to 6 bases and at J to 5 bases, leaving 2 bases not matched to a gene. Germline V lookup: CDR1 MNHNS, CDR2 SASEGT.